The text below deals with one T cell receptor (beta chain). The entry originates in a study of blood T cell repertoires in COVID-19. Turning to the study itself: COVID-19 samples from acute and convalescent phases originated in the United States, Italy and Spain. PBMCs, B-cell-depleted T cells, or T cells provided the cDNA or gDNA that made up the material.

Per the study methods: Amplification of reference gene primers provided the estimated nucleated cell counts. Libraries were prepared by immunoSEQ multiplex PCR; TCRdb keeps only in-frame clonotypes and omits some of them. D and trimming were read from the DNA, whereas the V and J calls and clone size are those reported in that table. The table lists about 160,000 clones, about 93% of them singletons, with 4.5% to 5.5% in the top ten. After removal of 5 bases from V and 2 bases from J, the junction contained 9 bases not matched to a gene. Per germline, CDR1 LNHNV and CDR2 YYDKDF (reference sequence). The CDR3 extends over 17 amino acids.

The origin of this receptor is a woman in her 50s with acute or convalescent COVID-19. V usage is TRBV15 and J usage is TRBJ2-6, with 7 positions matching TRBD2. Sequences were obtained from peripheral blood. CDR3 in amino acids: CATSPTRGGPGANVLTF. CDR3 DNA: TGTGCCACCAGCCCCACTCGGGGAGGGCCTGGGGCCAACGTCCTGACTTTC.